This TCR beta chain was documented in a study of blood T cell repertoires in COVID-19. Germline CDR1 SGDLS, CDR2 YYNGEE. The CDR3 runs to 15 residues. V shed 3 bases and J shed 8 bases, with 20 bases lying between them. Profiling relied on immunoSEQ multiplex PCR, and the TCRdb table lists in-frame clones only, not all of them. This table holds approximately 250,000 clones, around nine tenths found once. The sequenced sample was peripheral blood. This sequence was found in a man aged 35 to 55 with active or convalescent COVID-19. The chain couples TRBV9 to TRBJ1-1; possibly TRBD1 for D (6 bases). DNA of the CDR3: TGTGCCAGCAGCGCAGGGGATAGCCGTACTAGAGAAGCTTTCTTT. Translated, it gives CASSAGDSRTREAFF.